A selection of T cell receptor beta chains follows, all from one sample in a study of human T cells and chemical hapten exposure. One entry per CDR3 protein results from TCRdb running MiXCR on the RACE reads. The sample contains 45,000 to 65,000 distinct CDR3 sequences, around 10% of which appear only once. The input for sequencing was whole blood, taken in connection with sensitization to the hapten diphenylcyclopropenone (DPC). These receptors were obtained from a middle-aged man with alopecia areata. Some clones in this sample may be carry-over from other donors' samples. Both conserved end residues are part of each CDR3. A D gene is named only where the DNA matches it firmly. Some rows mark clone size as missing; the rest say once, few, many or name a class of expanded clone.

-	TRBJ2-5	-	TRBV28	CASSSRKETQYF	TGTGCCAGCAGTAGTCGAAAAGAGACCCAGTACTTC
-	TRBJ2-3	-	TRBV7-2	CASSLTADTQYF	TGTGCCAGCAGCTTGACGGCAGATACGCAGTATTTT
-	TRBJ2-5	-	TRBV6-2/TRBV6-3	CASTEGEDQYF	TGTGCCAGCACAGAGGGGGAGGACCAGTACTTC
many	TRBJ2-1	TRBD2	TRBV3-1	CASSQVTTSGNNEQFF	TGTGCCAGCAGCCAAGTAACGACTAGCGGGAACAATGAGCAGTTCTTC
-	TRBJ2-1	TRBD2	TRBV7-2	CASSFQHLAGGSNEQFF	TGTGCCAGCAGCTTTCAACACCTAGCGGGAGGGAGCAATGAGCAGTTCTTC
few	TRBJ2-2	TRBD1	TRBV29-1	CSVGTGQTGELFF	TGCAGCGTTGGGACGGGACAGACCGGGGAGCTGTTTTTT
-	TRBJ2-7	-	TRBV11-2	CASSFSSAGTTSGEQYF	TGTGCCAGCAGCTTTTCTTCCGCCGGGACAACTTCGGGGGAGCAGTACTTC
many	TRBJ2-6	-	TRBV12-3/TRBV12-4	CASSFLSYSGANVLTF	TGTGCCAGCAGTTTCCTAAGCTACTCTGGGGCCAACGTCCTGACTTTC
-	TRBJ2-2	-	TRBV2	CASRDTGELFF	TGTGCCAGCAGGGACACCGGGGAGCTTTTTTTT
many	TRBJ2-7	-	TRBV6-1	CASSALNEQYF	TGTGCCAGCAGTGCCCTCAACGAGCAGTACTTC
-	TRBJ1-1	TRBD1	TRBV2	CARGQGGLFGTEAFF	TGTGCCAGAGGACAGGGTGGGTTATTCGGGACTGAAGCTTTCTTT
few	TRBJ2-7	TRBD1	TRBV6-5	CASISPGQGSYEQYF	TGTGCCAGCATCTCCCCGGGACAGGGCTCCTACGAGCAGTACTTC
-	TRBJ1-1	-	TRBV4-1	CASSQKMGFGDGNTEAFF	TGCGCCAGCAGCCAAAAGATGGGGTTCGGGGACGGGAACACTGAAGCTTTCTTT
few	TRBJ2-1	TRBD2	TRBV6-5	CASSYSLLAGDNEQFF	TGTGCCAGCAGTTACTCGTTACTAGCGGGGGACAATGAGCAGTTCTTC
many	TRBJ2-7	-	TRBV5-7	CASKYRQRAYEQYF	TGTGCCAGCAAATATCGGCAGCGAGCCTACGAGCAGTACTTC
few	TRBJ1-1	TRBD1	TRBV27	CASSLDRGPNTEAFF	TGTGCCAGCAGTTTAGACAGGGGGCCGAACACTGAAGCTTTCTTT
-	TRBJ1-3	-	TRBV20-1	CSARDRRSGNTIYF	TGCAGTGCTAGAGATAGACGCTCTGGAAACACCATATATTTT
many	TRBJ2-3	-	TRBV7-9	CASSLDGTLGTDTQYF	TGTGCCAGCAGCCTGGACGGGACCTTGGGCACAGATACGCAGTATTTT
many	TRBJ1-1	-	TRBV13	CASSPRALNTEAFF	TGTGCCAGCAGCCCACGGGCCCTGAACACTGAAGCTTTCTTT
-	TRBJ1-1	TRBD1	TRBV7-9	CASSWGTANTEAFF	TGTGCCAGCAGCTGGGGGACAGCCAACACTGAAGCTTTCTTT
many	TRBJ2-1	TRBD2	TRBV5-1	CASSLQGQLLAGRINEQFF	TGCGCCAGCAGCCTACAGGGACAGTTACTAGCGGGACGTATCAATGAGCAGTTCTTC
many	TRBJ2-7	-	TRBV2	CASGREYEQYF	TGTGCCAGCGGGCGGGAATACGAGCAGTACTTC
-	TRBJ2-4	TRBD1	TRBV20-1	CSANRGVAKNIQYF	TGCAGTGCTAACAGGGGTGTAGCCAAAAACATTCAGTACTTC
few	TRBJ1-1	TRBD1	TRBV7-8	CASSLGTGRGTEAFF	TGTGCCAGCAGCTTGGGGACAGGGAGAGGCACTGAAGCTTTCTTT